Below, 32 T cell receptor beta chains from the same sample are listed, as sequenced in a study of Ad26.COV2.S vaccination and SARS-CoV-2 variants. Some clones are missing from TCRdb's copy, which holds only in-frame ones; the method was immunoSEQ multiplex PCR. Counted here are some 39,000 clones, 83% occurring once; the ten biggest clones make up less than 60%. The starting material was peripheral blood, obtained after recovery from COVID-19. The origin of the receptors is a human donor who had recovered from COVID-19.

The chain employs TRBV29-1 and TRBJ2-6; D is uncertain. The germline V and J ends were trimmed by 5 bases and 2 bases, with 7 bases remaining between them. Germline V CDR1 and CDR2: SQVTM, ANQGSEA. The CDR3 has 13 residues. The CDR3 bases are TGCAGCGTTACGGTCCCTGGGGCCAACGTCCTGACTTTC. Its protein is CSVTVPGANVLTF.

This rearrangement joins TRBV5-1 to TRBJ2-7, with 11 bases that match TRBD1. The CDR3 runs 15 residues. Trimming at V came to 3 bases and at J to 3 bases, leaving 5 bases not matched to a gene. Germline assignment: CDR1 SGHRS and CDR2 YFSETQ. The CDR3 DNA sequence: TGCGCCAGCAGCTCTCCGGGACAGGGGGTCTACGAGCAGTACTTC. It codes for CASSSPGQGVYEQYF. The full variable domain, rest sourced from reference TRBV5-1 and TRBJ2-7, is KAGVTQTPRYLIKTRGQQVTLSCSPISGHRSVSWYQQTPGQGLQFLFEYFSETQRNKGNFPGRFSGRQFSNSRSEMNVSTLELGDSALYLCASSSPGQGVYEQYFGPGTRLTVT.

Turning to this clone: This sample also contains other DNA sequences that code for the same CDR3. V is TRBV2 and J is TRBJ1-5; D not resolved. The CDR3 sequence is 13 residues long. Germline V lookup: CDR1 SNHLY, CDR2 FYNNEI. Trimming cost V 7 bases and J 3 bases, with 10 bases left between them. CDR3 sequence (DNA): TGTGCCAGCAAGAGGGATTCCAATCAGCCCCAGCATTTT. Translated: CASKRDSNQPQHF.

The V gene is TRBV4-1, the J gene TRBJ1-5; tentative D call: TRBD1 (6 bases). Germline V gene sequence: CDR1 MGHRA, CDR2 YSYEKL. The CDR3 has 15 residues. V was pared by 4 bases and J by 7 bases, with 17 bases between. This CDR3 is CASSLQGGRDQPQHF. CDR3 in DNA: TGCGCCAGCAGCCTCCAAGGGGGACGAGACCAGCCCCAGCATTTT.

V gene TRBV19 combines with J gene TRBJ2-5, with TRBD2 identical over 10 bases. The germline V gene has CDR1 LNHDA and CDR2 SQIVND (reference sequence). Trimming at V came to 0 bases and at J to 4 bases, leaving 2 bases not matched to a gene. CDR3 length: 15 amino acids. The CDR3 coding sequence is TGTGCCAGTAGTATAGAGGGACTAGCGCGAGAGACCCAGTACTTC. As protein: CASSIEGLARETQYF. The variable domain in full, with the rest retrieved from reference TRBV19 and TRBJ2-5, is DGGITQSPKYLFRKEGQNVTLSCEQNLNHDAMYWYRQDPGQGLRLIYYSQIVNDFQKGDIAEGYSVSREKKESFPLTVTSAQKNPTAFYLCASSIEGLARETQYFGPGTRLLVL.

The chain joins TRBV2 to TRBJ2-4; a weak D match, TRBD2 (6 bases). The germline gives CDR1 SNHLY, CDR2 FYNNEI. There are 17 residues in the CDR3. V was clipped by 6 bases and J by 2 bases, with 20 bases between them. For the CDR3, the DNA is TGTGCCAGCAGCCCAGGAACTAGCTGGGGACCCAAAAACATTCAGTACTTC. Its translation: CASSPGTSWGPKNIQYF. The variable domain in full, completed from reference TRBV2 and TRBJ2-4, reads EPEVTQTPSHQVTQMGQEVILRCVPISNHLYFYWYRQILGQKVEFLVSFYNNEISEKSEIFDDQFSVERPDGSNFTLKIRSTKLEDSAMYFCASSPGTSWGPKNIQYFGAGTRLSVL.

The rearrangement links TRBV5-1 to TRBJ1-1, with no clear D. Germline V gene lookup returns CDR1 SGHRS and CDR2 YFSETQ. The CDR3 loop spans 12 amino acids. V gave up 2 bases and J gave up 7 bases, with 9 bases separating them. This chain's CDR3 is CASSLIGIEAFF. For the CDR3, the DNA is TGCGCCAGCAGCTTAATAGGGATTGAAGCTTTCTTT. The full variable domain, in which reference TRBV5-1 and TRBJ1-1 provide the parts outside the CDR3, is KAGVTQTPRYLIKTRGQQVTLSCSPISGHRSVSWYQQTPGQGLQFLFEYFSETQRNKGNFPGRFSGRQFSNSRSEMNVSTLELGDSALYLCASSLIGIEAFFGQGTRLTVV.

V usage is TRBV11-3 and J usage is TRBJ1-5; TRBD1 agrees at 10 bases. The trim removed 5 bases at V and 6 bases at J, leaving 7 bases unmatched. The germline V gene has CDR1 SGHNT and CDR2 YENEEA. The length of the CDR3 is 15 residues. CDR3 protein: CASSEPGQGCQPQHF. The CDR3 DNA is TGTGCCAGCAGCGAACCGGGACAGGGGTGTCAGCCCCAGCATTTT.

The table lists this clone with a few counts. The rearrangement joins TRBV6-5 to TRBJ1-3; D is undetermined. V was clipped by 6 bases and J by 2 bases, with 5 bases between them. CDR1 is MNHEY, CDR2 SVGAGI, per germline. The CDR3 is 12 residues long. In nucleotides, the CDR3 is TGTGCCAGCAGGGCGCCTGGAAACACCATATATTTT. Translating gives CASRAPGNTIYF.

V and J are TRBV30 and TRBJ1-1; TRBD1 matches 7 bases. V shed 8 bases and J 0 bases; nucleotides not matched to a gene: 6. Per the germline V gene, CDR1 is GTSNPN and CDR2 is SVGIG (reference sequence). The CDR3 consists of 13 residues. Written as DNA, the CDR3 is TGTGCCGAGGGGGCGGGGATGAACACTGAAGCTTTCTTT. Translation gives CAEGAGMNTEAFF.

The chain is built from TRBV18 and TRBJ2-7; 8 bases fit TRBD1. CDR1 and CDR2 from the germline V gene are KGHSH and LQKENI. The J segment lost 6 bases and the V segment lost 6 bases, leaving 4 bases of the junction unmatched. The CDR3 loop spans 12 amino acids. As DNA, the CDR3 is TGTGCCAGCTCGACAGGGGCCCGCGAGCAGTACGTC. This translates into CASSTGAREQYV.

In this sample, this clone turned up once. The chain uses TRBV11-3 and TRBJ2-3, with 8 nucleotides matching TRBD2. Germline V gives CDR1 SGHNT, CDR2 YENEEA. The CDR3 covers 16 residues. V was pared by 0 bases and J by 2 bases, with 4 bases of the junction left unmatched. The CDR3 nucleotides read TGTGCCAGCAGCTTAGACAGCGGGAGCCCCACAGATACGCAGTATTTT. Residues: CASSLDSGSPTDTQYF.

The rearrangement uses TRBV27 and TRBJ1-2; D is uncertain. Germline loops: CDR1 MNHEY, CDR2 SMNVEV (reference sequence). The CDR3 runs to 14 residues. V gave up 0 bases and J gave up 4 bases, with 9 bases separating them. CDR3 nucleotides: TGTGCCAGCAGTTTATCGGCACGCCCCTATGGCTACACCTTC. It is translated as CASSLSARPYGYTF.

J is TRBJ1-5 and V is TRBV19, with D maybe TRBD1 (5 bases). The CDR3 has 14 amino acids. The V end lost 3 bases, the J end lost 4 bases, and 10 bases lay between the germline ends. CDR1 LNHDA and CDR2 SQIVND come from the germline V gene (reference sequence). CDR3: CASSMGLGNQPQHF. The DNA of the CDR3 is TGTGCCAGTAGTATGGGGCTGGGGAATCAGCCCCAGCATTTT.

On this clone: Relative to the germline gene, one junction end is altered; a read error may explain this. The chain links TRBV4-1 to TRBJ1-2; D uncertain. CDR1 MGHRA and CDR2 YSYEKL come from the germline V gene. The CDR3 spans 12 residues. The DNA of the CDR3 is TGCGCCAGCAGCCAAGGGAGCTCGGAACGTTGCTTC. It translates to CASSQGSSERCF.

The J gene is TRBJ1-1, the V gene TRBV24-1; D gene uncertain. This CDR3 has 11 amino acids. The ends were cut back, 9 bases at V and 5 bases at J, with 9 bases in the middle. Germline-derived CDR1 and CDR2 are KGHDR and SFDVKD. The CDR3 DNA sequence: TGTGCCACCTCTATAGGGACTGAAGCTTTCTTT. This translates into CATSIGTEAFF.

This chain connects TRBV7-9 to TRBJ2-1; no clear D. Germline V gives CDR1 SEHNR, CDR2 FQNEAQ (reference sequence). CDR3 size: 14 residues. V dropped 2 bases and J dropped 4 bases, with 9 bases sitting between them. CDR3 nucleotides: TGTGCCAGCAGCTTAAGCGCCATATACAATGAGCAGTTCTTC. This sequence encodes CASSLSAIYNEQFF.

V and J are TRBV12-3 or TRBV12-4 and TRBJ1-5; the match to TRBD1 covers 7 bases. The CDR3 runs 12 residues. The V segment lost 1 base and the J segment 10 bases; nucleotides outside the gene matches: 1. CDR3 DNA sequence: TGTGCCAGCAGTTTAGGGACAGGCCCCCAGCATTTT. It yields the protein CASSLGTGPQHF.

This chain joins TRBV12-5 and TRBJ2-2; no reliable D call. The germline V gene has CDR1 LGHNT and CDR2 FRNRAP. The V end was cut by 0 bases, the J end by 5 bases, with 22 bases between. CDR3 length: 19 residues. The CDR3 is CASGLVHPYTFRATGELFF. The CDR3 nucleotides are TGTGCTAGTGGTTTGGTACATCCATATACGTTTAGGGCGACCGGGGAGCTGTTTTTT.

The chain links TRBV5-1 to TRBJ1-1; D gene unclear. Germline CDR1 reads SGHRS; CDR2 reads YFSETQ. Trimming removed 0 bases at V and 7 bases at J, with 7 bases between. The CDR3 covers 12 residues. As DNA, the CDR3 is TGCGCCAGCAGCTTGGGCGTAGGTGAAGCTTTCTTT. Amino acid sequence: CASSLGVGEAFF. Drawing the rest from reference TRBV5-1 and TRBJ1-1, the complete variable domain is KAGVTQTPRYLIKTRGQQVTLSCSPISGHRSVSWYQQTPGQGLQFLFEYFSETQRNKGNFPGRFSGRQFSNSRSEMNVSTLELGDSALYLCASSLGVGEAFFGQGTRLTVV.

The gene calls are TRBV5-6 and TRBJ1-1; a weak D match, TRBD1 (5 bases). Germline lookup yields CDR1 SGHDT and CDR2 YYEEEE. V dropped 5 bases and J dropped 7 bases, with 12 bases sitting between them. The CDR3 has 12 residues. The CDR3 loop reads CASSPGPNEAFF. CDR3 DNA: TGTGCCAGCAGTCCAGGGCCGAATGAAGCTTTCTTT.

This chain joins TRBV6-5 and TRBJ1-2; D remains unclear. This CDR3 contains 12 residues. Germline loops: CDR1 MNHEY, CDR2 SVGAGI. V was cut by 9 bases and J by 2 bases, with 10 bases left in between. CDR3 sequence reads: CASSQQNYGYTF. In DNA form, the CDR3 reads TGTGCCAGTTCACAGCAAAACTATGGCTACACCTTC.

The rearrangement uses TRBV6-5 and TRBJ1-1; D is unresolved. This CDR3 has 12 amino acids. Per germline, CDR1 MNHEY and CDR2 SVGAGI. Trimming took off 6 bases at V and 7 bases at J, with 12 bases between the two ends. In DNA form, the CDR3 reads TGTGCCAGCAGCCCACTAATGGGTGAAGCTTTCTTT. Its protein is CASSPLMGEAFF.

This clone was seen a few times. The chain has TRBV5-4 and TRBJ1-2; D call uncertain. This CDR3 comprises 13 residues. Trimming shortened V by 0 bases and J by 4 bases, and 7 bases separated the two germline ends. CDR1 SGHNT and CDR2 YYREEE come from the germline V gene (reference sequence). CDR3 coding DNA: TGTGCCAGCAGCTTGGTGGCGGCCTATGGCTACACCTTC. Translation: CASSLVAAYGYTF.

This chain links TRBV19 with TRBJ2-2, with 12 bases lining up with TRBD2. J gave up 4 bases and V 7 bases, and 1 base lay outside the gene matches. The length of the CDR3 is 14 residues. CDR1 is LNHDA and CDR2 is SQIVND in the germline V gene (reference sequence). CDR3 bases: TGTGCCAGTACTAGCGGGAGGGCCACCGGGGAGCTGTTTTTT. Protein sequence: CASTSGRATGELFF. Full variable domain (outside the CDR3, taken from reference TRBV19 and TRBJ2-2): DGGITQSPKYLFRKEGQNVTLSCEQNLNHDAMYWYRQDPGQGLRLIYYSQIVNDFQKGDIAEGYSVSREKKESFPLTVTSAQKNPTAFYLCASTSGRATGELFFGEGSRLTVL.

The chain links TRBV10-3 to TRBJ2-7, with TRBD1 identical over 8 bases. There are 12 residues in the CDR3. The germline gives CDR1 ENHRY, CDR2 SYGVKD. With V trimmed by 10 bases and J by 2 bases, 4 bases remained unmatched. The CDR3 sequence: CATGTGTYEQYF. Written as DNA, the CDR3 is TGTGCCACCGGGACAGGTACCTACGAGCAGTACTTC.

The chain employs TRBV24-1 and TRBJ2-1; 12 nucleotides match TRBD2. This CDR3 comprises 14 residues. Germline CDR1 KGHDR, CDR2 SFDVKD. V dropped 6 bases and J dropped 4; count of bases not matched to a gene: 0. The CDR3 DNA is TGTGCCACCAGTCTAGCGGGAGGGTACAATGAGCAGTTCTTC. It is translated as CATSLAGGYNEQFF.

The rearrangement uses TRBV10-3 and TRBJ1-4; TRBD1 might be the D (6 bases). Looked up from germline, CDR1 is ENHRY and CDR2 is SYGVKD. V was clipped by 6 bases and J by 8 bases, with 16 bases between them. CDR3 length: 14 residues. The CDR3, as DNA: TGTGCCATCAGGCAGACAGGTGACGGGGAAAAACTGTTTTTT. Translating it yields CAIRQTGDGEKLFF.

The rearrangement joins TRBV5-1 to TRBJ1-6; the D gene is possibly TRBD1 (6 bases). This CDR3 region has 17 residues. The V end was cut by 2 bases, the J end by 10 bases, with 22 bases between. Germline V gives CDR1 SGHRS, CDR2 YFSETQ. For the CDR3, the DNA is TGCGCCAGCAGCTTCTTATCTCAGGGGATCGTCCGATCACCCCTCCACTTT. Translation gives CASSFLSQGIVRSPLHF.

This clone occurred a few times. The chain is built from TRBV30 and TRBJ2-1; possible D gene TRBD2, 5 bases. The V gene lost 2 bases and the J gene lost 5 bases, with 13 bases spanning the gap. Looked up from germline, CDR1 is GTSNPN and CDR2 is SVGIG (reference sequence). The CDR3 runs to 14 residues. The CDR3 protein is CAWSTGGWDNEQFF. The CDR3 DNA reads TGTGCCTGGAGTACTGGAGGATGGGACAATGAGCAGTTCTTC.

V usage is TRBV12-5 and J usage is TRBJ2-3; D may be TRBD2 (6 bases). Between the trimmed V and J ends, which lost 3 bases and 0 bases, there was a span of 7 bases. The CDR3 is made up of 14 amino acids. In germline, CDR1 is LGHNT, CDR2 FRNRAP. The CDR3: CASGFGGSTDTQYF. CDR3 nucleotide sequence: TGTGCTAGTGGTTTCGGGGGTAGCACAGATACGCAGTATTTT.

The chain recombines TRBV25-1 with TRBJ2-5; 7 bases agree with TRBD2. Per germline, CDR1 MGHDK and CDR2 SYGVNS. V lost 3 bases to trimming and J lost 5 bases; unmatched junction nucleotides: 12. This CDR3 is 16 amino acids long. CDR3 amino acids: CASSDLSGGGLETQYF. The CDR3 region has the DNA TGTGCCAGCAGTGATCTGAGTGGGGGGGGGTTGGAGACCCAGTACTTC.